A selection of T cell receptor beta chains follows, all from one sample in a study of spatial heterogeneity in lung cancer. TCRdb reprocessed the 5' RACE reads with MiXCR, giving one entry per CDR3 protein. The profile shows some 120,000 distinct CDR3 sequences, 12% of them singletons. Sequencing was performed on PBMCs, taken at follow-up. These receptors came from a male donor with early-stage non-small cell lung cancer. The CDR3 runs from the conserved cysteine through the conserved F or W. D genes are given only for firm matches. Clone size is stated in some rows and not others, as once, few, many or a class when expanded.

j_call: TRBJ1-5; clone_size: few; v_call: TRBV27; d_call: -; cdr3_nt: TGTGCCAGCAGTTCGACAGGTAACAATCAGCCCCAGCATTTT; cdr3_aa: CASSSTGNNQPQHF
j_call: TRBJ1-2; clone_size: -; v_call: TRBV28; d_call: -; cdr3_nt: TGTGCCAGCAGCAGATCCGGGACGGATCTCGTCTATGGCTACACCTTC; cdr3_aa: CASSRSGTDLVYGYTF
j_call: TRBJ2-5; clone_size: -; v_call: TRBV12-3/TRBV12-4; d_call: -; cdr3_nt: TGTGCCAGCTCTTTGGGGTCTATCCAAGAGACCCAGTACTTC; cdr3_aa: CASSLGSIQETQYF
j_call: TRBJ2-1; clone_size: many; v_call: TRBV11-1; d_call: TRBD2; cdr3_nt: TGTGCCGGCGCGGGAGCGGGGGACAATGAGCAGTTCTTC; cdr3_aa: CAGAGAGDNEQFF
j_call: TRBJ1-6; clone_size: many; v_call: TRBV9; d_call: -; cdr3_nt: TGTGCCAGCAGCGAAGAAAATTCACCCCTCCACTTT; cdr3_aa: CASSEENSPLHF
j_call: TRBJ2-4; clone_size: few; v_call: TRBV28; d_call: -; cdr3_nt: TGTGCCAGCATGCGGTTGGTCGGGGCCAAAAACATTCAGTACTTC; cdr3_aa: CASMRLVGAKNIQYF
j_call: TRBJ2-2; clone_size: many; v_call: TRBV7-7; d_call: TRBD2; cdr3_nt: TGTGCTAGCAGCTTAGAGGCACGGACGGGACTAGCGATCCCCGGGGAGCTGTTTTTT; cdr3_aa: CASSLEARTGLAIPGELFF
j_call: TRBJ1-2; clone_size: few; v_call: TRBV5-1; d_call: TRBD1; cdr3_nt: TGCGCCAGCAGCATCGGACAGGCCACCTATGGCTACACCTTC; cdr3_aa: CASSIGQATYGYTF
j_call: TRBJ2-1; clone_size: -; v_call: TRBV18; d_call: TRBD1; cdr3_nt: TGTGCCAGCTCACTCGGACAGGGGACCTACAATGAGCAGTTCTTC; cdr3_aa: CASSLGQGTYNEQFF
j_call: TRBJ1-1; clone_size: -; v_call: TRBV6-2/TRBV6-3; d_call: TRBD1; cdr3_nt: TGTGCCAGCAGTTCCACAGGGGGCCGGGGCACTGAAGCTTTCTTT; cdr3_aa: CASSSTGGRGTEAFF
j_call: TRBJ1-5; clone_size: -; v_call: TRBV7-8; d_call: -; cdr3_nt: TGTGCCAGCAGCCCAGGCGGGGGGCATAGCAATCAGCCCCAGCATTTT; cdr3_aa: CASSPGGGHSNQPQHF
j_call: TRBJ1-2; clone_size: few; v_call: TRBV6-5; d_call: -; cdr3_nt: TGTGCCAGCAGTTACCGGCAGGGCTATGGCTACACCTTC; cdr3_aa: CASSYRQGYGYTF
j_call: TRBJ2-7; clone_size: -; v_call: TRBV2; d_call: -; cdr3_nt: TGTGCCAGCAGTGTTCGGGGAGGGGGCGACGAGCAGTACTTC; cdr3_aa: CASSVRGGGDEQYF
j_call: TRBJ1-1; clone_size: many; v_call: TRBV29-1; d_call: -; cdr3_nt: TGCAGCGTTGTTACCAGCTCCATGAACACTGAAGCTTTCTTT; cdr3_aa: CSVVTSSMNTEAFF
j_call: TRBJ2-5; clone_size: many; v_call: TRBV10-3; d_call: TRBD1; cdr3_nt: TGTGCCATCGCGACCCTTACTACAGGGGAAGAGACCCAGTACTTC; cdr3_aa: CAIATLTTGEETQYF
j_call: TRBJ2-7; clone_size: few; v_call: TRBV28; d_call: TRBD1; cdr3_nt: TGTGCCAGCAGTTCACGGACAGGATTCTACGAGCAGTACTTC; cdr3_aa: CASSSRTGFYEQYF
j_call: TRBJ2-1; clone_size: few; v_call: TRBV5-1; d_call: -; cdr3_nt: TGCGCCAGCAGCTTCGGGGCCCTGGGCGATGAGCAGTTCTTC; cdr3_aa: CASSFGALGDEQFF
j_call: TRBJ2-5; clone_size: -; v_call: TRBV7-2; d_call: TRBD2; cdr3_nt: TGTGCCAGCAGCTTAGTTCCAGCGGGGGGCCAAGAGACCCAGTACTTC; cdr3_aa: CASSLVPAGGQETQYF
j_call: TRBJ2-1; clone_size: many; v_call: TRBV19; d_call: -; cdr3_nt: TGTGCCAGTAGTATAGAAGTGGAAGGGTCTGAGCAGTTCTTC; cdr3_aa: CASSIEVEGSEQFF
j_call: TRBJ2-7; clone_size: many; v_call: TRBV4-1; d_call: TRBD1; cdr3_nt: TGCGCCAGCAGCCAAGACCCAGGGGGCCACGAGCAGTACTTC; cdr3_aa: CASSQDPGGHEQYF
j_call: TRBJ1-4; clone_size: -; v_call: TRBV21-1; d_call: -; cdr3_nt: TGTGCCAGCAGCCTAAAAAAAAGAGAGGAGACAGGGCGATGGTTGGGTGAAAAACTGTTTTTT; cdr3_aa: CASSLKKREETGRWLGEKLFF
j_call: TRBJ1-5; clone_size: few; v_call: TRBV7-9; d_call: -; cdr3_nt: TGTGCCAGCAGCCCGAATGCAGGACGAGGGCAGCCCCAGCATTTT; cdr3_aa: CASSPNAGRGQPQHF
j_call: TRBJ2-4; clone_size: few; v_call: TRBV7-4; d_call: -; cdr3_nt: TGTGCCAGCAGCTTAAGCTGGGGAGTAGCCAAAAACATTCAGTACTTC; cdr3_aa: CASSLSWGVAKNIQYF
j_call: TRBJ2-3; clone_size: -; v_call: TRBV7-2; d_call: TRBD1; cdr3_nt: TGTGCCAGCAGCCCAGAATGGGGACAGGGGGCCATAACGCAGTATTTT; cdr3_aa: CASSPEWGQGAITQYF
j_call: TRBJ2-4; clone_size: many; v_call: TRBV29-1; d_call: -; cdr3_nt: TGCAGCGTCGAGTTTGAAGCCAAAAACATTCAGTACTTC; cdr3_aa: CSVEFEAKNIQYF
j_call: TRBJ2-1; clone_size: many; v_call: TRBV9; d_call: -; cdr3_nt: TGTGCCAGCAGCGTACAGGGTACCTACAATGAGCAGTTCTTC; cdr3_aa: CASSVQGTYNEQFF
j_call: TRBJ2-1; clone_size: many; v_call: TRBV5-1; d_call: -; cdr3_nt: TGCGCCAGCAGCTGGGAGGGGGCCAGGGACAATGAGCAGTTCTTC; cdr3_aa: CASSWEGARDNEQFF
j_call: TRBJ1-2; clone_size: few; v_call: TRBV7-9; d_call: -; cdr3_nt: TGTGCCAGCAGCTTAGCGGGCTATGGCTACACCTTC; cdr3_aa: CASSLAGYGYTF
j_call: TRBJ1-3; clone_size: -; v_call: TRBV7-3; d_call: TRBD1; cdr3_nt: TGTGCCAGCAGCTCGACAGGGTACGGAAACACCATATATTTT; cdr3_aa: CASSSTGYGNTIYF
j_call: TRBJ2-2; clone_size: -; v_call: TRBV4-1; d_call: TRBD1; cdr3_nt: TGCGCCAGCAGCCAATTCAGGGGGCCGAACACCGGGGAGCTGTTTTTT; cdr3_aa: CASSQFRGPNTGELFF
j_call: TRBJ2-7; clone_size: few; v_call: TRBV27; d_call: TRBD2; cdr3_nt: TGTGCCAGCAGTTTATCGGGAGGGGTTTACTACGAGCAGTACTTC; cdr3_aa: CASSLSGGVYYEQYF
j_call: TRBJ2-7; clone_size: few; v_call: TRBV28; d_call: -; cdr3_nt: TGTGCCAGCAGACCGGACGGGACGGACGAGCAGTACTTC; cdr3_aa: CASRPDGTDEQYF
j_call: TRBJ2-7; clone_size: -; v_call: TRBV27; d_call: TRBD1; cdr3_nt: TGTGCCAGCAGTTACCGGGGGACAGGGGGGCAAGGAGTATTGGATGAGCAGTACTTC; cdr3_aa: CASSYRGTGGQGVLDEQYF